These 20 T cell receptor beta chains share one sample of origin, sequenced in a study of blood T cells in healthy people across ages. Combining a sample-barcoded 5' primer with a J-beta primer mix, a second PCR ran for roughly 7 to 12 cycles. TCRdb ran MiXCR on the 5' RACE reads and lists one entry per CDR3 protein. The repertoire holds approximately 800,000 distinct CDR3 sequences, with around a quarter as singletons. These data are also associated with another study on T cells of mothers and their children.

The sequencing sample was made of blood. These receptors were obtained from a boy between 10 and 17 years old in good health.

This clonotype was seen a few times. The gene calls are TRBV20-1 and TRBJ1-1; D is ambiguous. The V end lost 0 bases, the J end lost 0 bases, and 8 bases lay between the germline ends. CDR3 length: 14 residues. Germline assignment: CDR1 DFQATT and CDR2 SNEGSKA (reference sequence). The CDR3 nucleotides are TGCAGTGCTAGAGAGGGCAGTCTGAACACTGAAGCTTTCTTT. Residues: CSAREGSLNTEAFF.

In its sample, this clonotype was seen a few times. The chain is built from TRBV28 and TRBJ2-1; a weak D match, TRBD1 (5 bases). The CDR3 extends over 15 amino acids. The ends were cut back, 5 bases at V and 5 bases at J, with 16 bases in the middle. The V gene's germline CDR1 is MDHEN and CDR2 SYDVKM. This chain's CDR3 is CASSPPRGSHNEQFF. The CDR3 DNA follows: TGTGCCAGCAGTCCCCCAAGGGGTAGTCACAATGAGCAGTTCTTC.

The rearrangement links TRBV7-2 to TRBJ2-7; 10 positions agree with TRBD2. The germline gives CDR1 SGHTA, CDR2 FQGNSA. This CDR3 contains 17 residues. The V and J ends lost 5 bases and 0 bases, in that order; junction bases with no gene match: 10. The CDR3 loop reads CASSVKPGLASSYEQYF. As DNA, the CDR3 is TGTGCCAGCAGCGTAAAACCGGGACTAGCGAGCTCCTACGAGCAGTACTTC.

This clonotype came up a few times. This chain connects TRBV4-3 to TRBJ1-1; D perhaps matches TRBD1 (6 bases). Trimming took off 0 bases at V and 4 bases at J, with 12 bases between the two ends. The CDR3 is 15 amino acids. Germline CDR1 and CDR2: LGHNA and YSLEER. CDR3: CASSQDGLGGTEAFF. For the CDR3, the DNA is TGCGCCAGCAGCCAAGATGGCCTAGGGGGCACTGAAGCTTTCTTT.

Here the CDR3 reads CASTLAGSTGRHEQYF. CDR3 in DNA: TGTGCCAGCACCCTGGCGGGGTCTACAGGGAGACACGAGCAGTACTTC. The chain uses TRBV6-1 and TRBJ2-7; possibly TRBD1 or TRBD2 for D (6 bases each). The V and J ends lost 7 bases and 5 bases respectively, with 24 bases between them. The CDR3 spans 16 residues. CDR1 is MNHNS and CDR2 is SASEGT in the germline V gene.

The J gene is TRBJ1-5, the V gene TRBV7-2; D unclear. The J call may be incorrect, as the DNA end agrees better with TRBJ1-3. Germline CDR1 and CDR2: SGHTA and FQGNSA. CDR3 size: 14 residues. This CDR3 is CASSLVGRGNTIYF. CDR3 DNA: TGTGCCAGCAGCCTTGTCGGGAGAGGAAACACCATATATTTT.

CDR3 bases: TGCGCCAGCAGCCAAGATCCTAACAATGAGCAGTTCTTC. Protein sequence: CASSQDPNNEQFF. The chain uses TRBV4-1 and TRBJ2-1; D unresolved. Between the trimmed V and J ends, which lost 0 bases and 5 bases, there was a span of 5 bases. Germline V gene lookup returns CDR1 MGHRA and CDR2 YSYEKL. The CDR3 consists of 13 residues.

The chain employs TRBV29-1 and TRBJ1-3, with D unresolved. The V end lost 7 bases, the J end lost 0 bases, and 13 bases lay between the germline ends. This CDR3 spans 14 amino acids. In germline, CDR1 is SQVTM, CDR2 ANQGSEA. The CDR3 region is CSAMQPGSGNTIYF. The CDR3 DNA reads TGCAGCGCAATGCAGCCAGGCTCTGGAAACACCATATATTTT.

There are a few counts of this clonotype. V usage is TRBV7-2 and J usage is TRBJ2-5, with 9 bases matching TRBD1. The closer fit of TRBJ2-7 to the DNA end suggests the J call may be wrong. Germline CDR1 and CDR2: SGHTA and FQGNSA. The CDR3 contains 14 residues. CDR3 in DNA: TGTGCCAGCAGCTTAGCGGGACAGGGCGACGAGCAGTACTTC. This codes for CASSLAGQGDEQYF.

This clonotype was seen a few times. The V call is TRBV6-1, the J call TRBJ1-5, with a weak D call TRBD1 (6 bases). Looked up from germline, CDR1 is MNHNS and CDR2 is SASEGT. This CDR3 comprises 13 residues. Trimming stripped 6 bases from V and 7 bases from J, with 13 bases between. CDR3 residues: CASSRRGVQPQHF. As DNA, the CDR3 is TGTGCCAGCAGCCGAAGGGGGGTCCAGCCCCAGCATTTT.

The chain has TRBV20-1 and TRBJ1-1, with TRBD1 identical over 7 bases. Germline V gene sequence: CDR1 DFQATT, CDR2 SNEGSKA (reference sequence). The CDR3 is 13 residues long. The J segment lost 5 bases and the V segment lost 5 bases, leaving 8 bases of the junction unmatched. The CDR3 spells CSAVGGAGTEAFF. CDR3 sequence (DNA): TGCAGTGCTGTAGGGGGCGCGGGGACTGAAGCTTTCTTT.

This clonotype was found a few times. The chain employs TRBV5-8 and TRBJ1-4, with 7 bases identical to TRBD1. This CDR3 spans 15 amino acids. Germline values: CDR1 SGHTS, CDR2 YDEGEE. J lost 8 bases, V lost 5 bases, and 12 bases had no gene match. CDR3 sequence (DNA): TGTGCCAGCAGATCCCAGGGGGATTGTTGCGAAAAACTGTTTTTT. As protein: CASRSQGDCCEKLFF. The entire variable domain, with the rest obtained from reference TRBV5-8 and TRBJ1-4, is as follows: EAGVTQSPTHLIKTRGQQATLRCSPISGHTSVYWYQQALGLGLQFLLWYDEGEERNRGNFPPRFSGRQFPNYSSELNVNALELEDSALYLCASRSQGDCCEKLFFGSGTQLSVL.

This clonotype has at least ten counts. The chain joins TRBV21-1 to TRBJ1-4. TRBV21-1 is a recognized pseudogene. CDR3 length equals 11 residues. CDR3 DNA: TGTGCCAGCAGAAGGAACGAAAAACTGTTTTTT. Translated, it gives CASRRNEKLFF.

The CDR3: CASSLSGGESKNIQYF. The CDR3 nucleotides read TGTGCCAGCAGTTTATCGGGGGGAGAGTCGAAAAACATTCAGTACTTC. V gene TRBV28 combines with J gene TRBJ2-4; 7 bases line up with TRBD2. This CDR3 comprises 16 residues. Germline trimming cut 1 base from V and 4 bases from J; bases unmatched to any gene: 7. Germline CDR1 and CDR2: MDHEN and SYDVKM.

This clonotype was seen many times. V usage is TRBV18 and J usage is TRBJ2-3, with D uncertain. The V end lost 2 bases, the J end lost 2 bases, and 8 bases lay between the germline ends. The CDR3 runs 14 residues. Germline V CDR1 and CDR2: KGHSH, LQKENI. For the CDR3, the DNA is TGTGCCAGCTCACCAGACCGGCTCACAGATACGCAGTATTTT. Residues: CASSPDRLTDTQYF. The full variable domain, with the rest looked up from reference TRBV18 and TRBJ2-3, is NAGVMQNPRHLVRRRGQEARLRCSPMKGHSHVYWYRQLPEEGLKFMVYLQKENIIDESGMPKERFSAEFPKEGPSILRIQQVVRGDSAAYFCASSPDRLTDTQYFGPGTRLTVL.

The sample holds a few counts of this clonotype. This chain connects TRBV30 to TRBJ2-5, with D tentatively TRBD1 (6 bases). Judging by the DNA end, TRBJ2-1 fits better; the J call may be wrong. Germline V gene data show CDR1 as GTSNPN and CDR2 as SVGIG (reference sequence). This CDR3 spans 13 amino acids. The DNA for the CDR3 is TGTGCCTGGAGTCAGGGGTCCTACAATGAGCAGTTCTTC. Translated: CAWSQGSYNEQFF.

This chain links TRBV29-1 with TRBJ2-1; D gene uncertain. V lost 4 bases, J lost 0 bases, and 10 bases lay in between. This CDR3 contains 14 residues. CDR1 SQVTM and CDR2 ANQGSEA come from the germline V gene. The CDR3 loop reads CSVVTGGSYNEQFF. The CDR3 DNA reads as TGCAGCGTTGTGACTGGCGGCTCCTACAATGAGCAGTTCTTC.

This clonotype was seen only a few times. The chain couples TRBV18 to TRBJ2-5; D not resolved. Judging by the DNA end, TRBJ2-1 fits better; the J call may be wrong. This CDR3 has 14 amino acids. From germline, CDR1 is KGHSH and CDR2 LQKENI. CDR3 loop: CASSWATGNNEQFF. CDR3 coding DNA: TGTGCCAGCTCCTGGGCTACTGGGAACAATGAGCAGTTCTTC.

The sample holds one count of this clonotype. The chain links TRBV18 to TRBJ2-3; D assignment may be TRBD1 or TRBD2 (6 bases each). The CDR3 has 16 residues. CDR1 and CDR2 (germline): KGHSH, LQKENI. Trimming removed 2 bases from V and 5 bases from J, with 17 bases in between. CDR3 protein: CASSPSQSGGQDTQYF. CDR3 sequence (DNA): TGTGCCAGCTCACCATCCCAGAGTGGGGGGCAAGATACGCAGTATTTT.

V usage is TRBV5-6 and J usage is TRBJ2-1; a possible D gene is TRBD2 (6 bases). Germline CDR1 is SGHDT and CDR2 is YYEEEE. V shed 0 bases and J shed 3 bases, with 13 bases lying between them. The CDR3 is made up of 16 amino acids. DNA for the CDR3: TGTGCCAGCAGCTTGGCCGCTAGCGAGGACTACAATGAGCAGTTCTTC. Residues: CASSLAASEDYNEQFF.